This T cell receptor beta chain derives from a study of technical replicates of blood from several donors. Germline values: CDR1 SGHRS, CDR2 YFSETQ. CDR3 length: 16 amino acids. Deletions cut 0 bases from V and 4 bases from J, with 16 bases between. Libraries were prepared by immunoSEQ multiplex PCR; TCRdb keeps only in-frame clonotypes and omits some of them. The data contain 70,000 to 90,000 clones, approximately 94% of them singletons. Sequencing input: T cells isolated from PBMCs. The receptor was isolated from a human donor in good health. The chain links TRBV5-1 to TRBJ1-1, with no clear D. The chain's CDR3 is CASSLALQDKFTEAFF. CDR3 sequence (DNA): TGCGCCAGCAGCTTGGCTTTGCAGGATAAATTCACTGAAGCTTTCTTT.